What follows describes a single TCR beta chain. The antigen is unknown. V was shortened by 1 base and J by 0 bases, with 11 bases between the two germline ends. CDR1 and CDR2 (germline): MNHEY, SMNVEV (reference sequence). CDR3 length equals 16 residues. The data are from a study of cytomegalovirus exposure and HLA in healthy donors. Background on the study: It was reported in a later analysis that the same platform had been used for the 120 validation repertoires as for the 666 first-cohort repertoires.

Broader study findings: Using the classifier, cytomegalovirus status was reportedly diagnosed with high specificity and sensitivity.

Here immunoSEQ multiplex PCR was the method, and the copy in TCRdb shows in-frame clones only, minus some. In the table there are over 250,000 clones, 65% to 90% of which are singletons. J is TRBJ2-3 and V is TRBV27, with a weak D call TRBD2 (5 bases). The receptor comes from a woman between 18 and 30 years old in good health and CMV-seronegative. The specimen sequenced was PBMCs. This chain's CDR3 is CASSLLGRTSTDTQYF. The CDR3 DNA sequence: TGTGCCAGCAGTTTATTGGGAAGGACTAGCACAGATACGCAGTATTTT.